This T cell receptor (beta chain) was obtained from a study of T cells after yellow fever vaccination. General study points: Overlap between CD4 and CD8 compartments was detected for a small share of clonotypes.

This clonotype showed up just a few times. Its antigen is unidentified. This CDR3 contains 18 residues. Germline trimming cut 4 bases from V and 4 bases from J; bases unmatched to any gene: 12. CDR1 and CDR2 (germline): SGHAT, FQNNGV. Universal primer sites and UMIs were introduced during 5'RACE template-switching synthesis of TCR cDNA. TCRdb re-called the 5' RACE reads through MiXCR, storing one row per CDR3 protein. The sample carries 500,000 to 650,000 distinct CDR3 sequences, around an eighth recorded once. The V gene is TRBV11-2, the J gene TRBJ2-7; 14 nucleotides line up with TRBD2. The starting material was PBMCs, obtained on the day of the yellow fever booster vaccination. This receptor was taken from a man aged 25 to 45 who received the YFV17D yellow fever vaccine. The CDR3 loop is CASSSTSGRAGFLYEQYF. CDR3 DNA sequence: TGTGCCAGCAGCTCGACTAGCGGGAGGGCCGGGTTCTTGTACGAGCAGTACTTC.